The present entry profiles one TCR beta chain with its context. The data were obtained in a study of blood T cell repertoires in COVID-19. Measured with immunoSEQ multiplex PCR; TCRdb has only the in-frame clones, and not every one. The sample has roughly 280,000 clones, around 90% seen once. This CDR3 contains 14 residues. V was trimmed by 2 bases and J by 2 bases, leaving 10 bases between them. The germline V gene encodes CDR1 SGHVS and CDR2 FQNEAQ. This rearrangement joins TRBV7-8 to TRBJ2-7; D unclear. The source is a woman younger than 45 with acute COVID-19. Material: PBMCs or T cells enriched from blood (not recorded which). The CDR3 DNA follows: TGTGCCAGCAGCTTACGAAGCGTGCCCTACGAGCAGTACTTC. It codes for CASSLRSVPYEQYF.